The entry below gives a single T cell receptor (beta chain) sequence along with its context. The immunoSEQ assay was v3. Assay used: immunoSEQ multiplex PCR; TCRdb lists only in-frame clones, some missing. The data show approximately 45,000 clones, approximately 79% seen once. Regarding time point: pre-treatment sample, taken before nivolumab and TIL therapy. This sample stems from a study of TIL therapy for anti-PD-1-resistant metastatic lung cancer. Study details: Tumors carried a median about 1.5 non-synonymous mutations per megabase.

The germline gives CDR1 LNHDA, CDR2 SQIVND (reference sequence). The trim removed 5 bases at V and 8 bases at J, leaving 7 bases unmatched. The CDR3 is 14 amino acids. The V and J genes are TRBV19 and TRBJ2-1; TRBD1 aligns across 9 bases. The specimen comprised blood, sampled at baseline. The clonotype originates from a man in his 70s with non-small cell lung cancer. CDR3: CASSRQGDIDEQFF. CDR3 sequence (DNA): TGTGCCAGTAGTCGACAGGGGGATATAGATGAGCAGTTCTTC.